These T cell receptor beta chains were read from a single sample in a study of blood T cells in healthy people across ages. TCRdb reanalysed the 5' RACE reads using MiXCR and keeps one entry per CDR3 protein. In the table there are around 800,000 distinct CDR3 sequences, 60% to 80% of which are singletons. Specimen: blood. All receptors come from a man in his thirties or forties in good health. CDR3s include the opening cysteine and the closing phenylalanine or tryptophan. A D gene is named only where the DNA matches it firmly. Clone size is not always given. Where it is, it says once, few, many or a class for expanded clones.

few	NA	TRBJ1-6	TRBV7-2	TGTGCCAGCAGCTTAGGGGCTTCACCCCTCCACTTT	CASSLGASPLHF
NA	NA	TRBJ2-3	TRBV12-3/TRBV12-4	TGTGCCAGCAGCCAGGGGACTCAGGGAGATACGCAGTATTTT	CASSQGTQGDTQYF
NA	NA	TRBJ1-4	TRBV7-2	TGTGCCAGCAGCTTGAATTCGATAGGCACTAATGAAAAACTGTTTTTT	CASSLNSIGTNEKLFF
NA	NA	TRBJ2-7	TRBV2	TGTGCCAGCAGTGAAGTGGTAAGCGGTACCCTCTACGAGCAGTACTTC	CASSEVVSGTLYEQYF
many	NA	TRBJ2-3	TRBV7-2	TGTGCCAGCAGCTTAGCCAGCCCAGATACGCAGTATTTT	CASSLASPDTQYF
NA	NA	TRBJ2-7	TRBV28	TGTGCCAGTGCTTGGGGTCCTGCCTACGAGCAGTACTTC	CASAWGPAYEQYF
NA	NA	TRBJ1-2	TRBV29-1	TGCAGCGTTGAAGACGGGAGGGGAGACTATGGCTACACCTTC	CSVEDGRGDYGYTF
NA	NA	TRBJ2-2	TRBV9	TGTGCCAGCAGCGGGAGACTGCTCACCGGGGAGCTGTTTTTT	CASSGRLLTGELFF
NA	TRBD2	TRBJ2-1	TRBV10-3	TGTGCCAGTCAATCTCGGGGGGAAAGCTCCTACAATGAGCAGTTCTTC	CASQSRGESSYNEQFF
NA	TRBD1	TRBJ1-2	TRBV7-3	TGTGCCAGCAGCAAACACAGGGGGGACTATGGCTACACCTTC	CASSKHRGDYGYTF
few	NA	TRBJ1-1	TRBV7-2	TGTGCCAGCAGCTTAGCGCTTGGAAGGGCTACTGAAGCTTTCTTT	CASSLALGRATEAFF
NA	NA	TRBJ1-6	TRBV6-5	TGTGCCAGCAGTTACGCCAGGAGCTCCTATAATTCACCCCTCCACTTT	CASSYARSSYNSPLHF
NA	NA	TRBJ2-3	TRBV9	TGTGCCAGCAGCCCCGCCGGCGGGTCAGATACGCAGTATTTT	CASSPAGGSDTQYF
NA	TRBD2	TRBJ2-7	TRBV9	TGTGCCAGCACATCCGGGACTAGCGGGGGTAACAATGAGCAGTACTTC	CASTSGTSGGNNEQYF